Reported below is one T cell receptor beta chain. Antigen: not known. Repertoires were generated with immunoSEQ multiplex PCR, while TCRdb's copy carries only in-frame clones and drops some. Found here are under 40,000 clones; the top ten clones hold approximately 4.5%. The entry originates in a study of T cells in women clearing cervical HPV infection. Turning to the study itself: Controls were women whose single incident HPV16 infection cleared within 12 months without precancer or cancer. Notes on the study in general: Cases and controls were distinguished at AUC approximately 0.8 by richness and V genes.

The clonotype was recovered from a woman between 18 and 70 years old with a cervical HPV16 infection that either progressed to CIN3+ or cleared (not recorded which). What was sequenced was blood buffy coat.

The CDR3 reads CASSLVAGKSSPLFF. The covered CDR3 bases are TGTGCCAGCAGCTTAGTTGCAGGGAAGAGTTCACCA. The V and J genes are TRBV7-2 and TRBJ1-4; weak D call: TRBD1 (5 bases). The read ends 3 residues shy of where the CDR3 ends; the end is completed using the germline J gene. Germline-derived CDR1 and CDR2 are SGHTA and FQGNSA. The CDR3 extends over 15 amino acids.